Below, 26 T cell receptor beta chains from the same sample are listed, as sequenced in a study of OX40 agonist ivuxolimab in advanced cancers. Clones were read by immunoSEQ multiplex PCR, and TCRdb kept only the in-frame ones, dropping some. This sample yields 80,000 to 100,000 clones, of which under 95% are seen a single time; 0.25% to 0.35% belongs to the top ten. The material was CD4+ or CD8+ T cells sorted from blood, obtained in a trial of the OX40 agonist ivuxolimab. These receptors all stem from an adult with an advanced solid tumor such as melanoma, head and neck, liver or kidney cancer.

In this sample, this clone turned up once. Other DNA sequences in this sample translate to the same CDR3. The rearrangement links TRBV5-1 to TRBJ2-3, with D possibly TRBD2 on 5 matching bases. The V gene's germline CDR1 is SGHRS and CDR2 YFSETQ. This CDR3 has 14 residues. V dropped 2 bases and J dropped 0 bases, with 7 bases sitting between them. The CDR3 nucleotides are TGCGCCAGCAGCTTAGGCGGGAGCACAGATACGCAGTATTTT. This sequence encodes CASSLGGSTDTQYF.

This chain joins TRBV18 and TRBJ2-5, with a weak D call TRBD2 (5 bases). Between the trimmed V and J ends, which lost 2 bases and 4 bases, there was a span of 14 bases. Germline values: CDR1 KGHSH, CDR2 LQKENI. CDR3 size: 15 residues. The CDR3 DNA sequence: TGTGCCAGCTCACCAGTCCAAGCGGTGATAGAGACCCAGTACTTC. Translating gives CASSPVQAVIETQYF.

The chain joins TRBV11-2 to TRBJ2-7; 7 nucleotides agree with TRBD2. V was clipped by 3 bases and J by 0 bases; unmatched bases: 5. Germline-derived CDR1 and CDR2 are SGHAT and FQNNGV. The CDR3 is 15 residues long. The CDR3 protein is CASSFVGGGSYEQYF. The CDR3 DNA follows: TGTGCCAGCAGCTTTGTAGGCGGGGGCTCCTACGAGCAGTACTTC.

The chain has TRBV7-6 and TRBJ2-5, with D tentatively TRBD2 (6 bases). V lost 1 base to trimming and J lost 2 bases, with 17 bases between them. The CDR3 sequence is 17 residues long. Germline V gives CDR1 SGHVS, CDR2 FNYEAQ. The CDR3 protein is CASSLEGTSPLQETQYF. CDR3 coding DNA: TGTGCCAGCAGCTTAGAGGGCACTAGCCCACTGCAAGAGACCCAGTACTTC. The variable domain in full, completed from reference TRBV7-6 and TRBJ2-5, reads GAGVSQSPRYKVTKRGQDVALRCDPISGHVSLYWYRQALGQGPEFLTYFNYEAQQDKSGLPNDRFSAERPEGSISTLTIQRTEQRDSAMYRCASSLEGTSPLQETQYFGPGTRLLVL.

This clone is a singleton in its sample. V and J are TRBV28 and TRBJ2-7; 10 bases map to TRBD1. This CDR3 has 13 residues. Germline CDR1 and CDR2: MDHEN and SYDVKM. J gave up 5 bases and V 8 bases, and 6 bases lay outside the gene matches. CDR3 loop: CASSGDRGHEQYF. The CDR3 nucleotides read TGTGCCAGCTCGGGGGACAGGGGCCACGAGCAGTACTTC.

The chain employs TRBV6-6 and TRBJ2-7, with TRBD1 matching 8 bases. With V trimmed by 7 bases and J by 2 bases, 10 bases remained unmatched. The CDR3 has 15 amino acids. The germline V gene has CDR1 MNHNY and CDR2 SVGAGI (reference sequence). CDR3 loop: CASTNRQGPPYEQYF. Written as DNA, the CDR3 is TGTGCCAGCACCAACAGACAGGGGCCCCCCTACGAGCAGTACTTC.

V usage is TRBV9 and J usage is TRBJ2-5; D uncertain. Trimming cost V 4 bases and J 5 bases, with 15 bases left between them. The CDR3 contains 14 residues. Germline V CDR1 and CDR2: SGDLS, YYNGEE. CDR3: CASSPSVARETQYF. CDR3 DNA sequence: TGTGCCAGCAGCCCAAGCGTGGCTCGGGAGACCCAGTACTTC.

The V call is TRBV10-3, the J call TRBJ2-7; TRBD1 aligns across 8 bases. CDR1 is ENHRY, CDR2 SYGVKD, per germline. The CDR3 runs to 15 residues. V dropped 2 bases and J dropped 5; count of bases not matched to a gene: 8. This CDR3 is CAISEPRTGPNEQYF. CDR3 DNA: TGTGCCATCAGTGAGCCAAGGACAGGGCCCAACGAGCAGTACTTC.

This chain links TRBV12-2 with TRBJ1-4; the table's D call TRBD1 went unverified against the DNA. TRBV12-2 is a documented pseudogene. The length of the CDR3 is 17 residues. CDR3 in DNA: TGTGCAAGTCGCTCAATGCGCCGAGGACAGGTAAATGAAAAACTGTTTTTT. Translated, it gives CASRSMRRGQVNEKLFF.

The chain couples TRBV18 to TRBJ2-5; D not certain. V gave up 3 bases and J gave up 5 bases, with 10 bases separating them. This CDR3 comprises 13 residues. Germline CDR1 is KGHSH and CDR2 is LQKENI. CDR3: CASSPSPPETQYF. For the CDR3, the DNA is TGTGCCAGCTCACCTTCACCGCCCGAGACCCAGTACTTC.

This clone occurred a few times. The chain has TRBV7-2 and TRBJ2-7; D is unclear. Trimming shortened V by 5 bases and J by 3 bases, and 14 bases separated the two germline ends. The CDR3 length is 14 residues. Germline V gene data show CDR1 as SGHTA and CDR2 as FQGNSA. This CDR3 is CASSPGSPIYEQYF. CDR3 DNA sequence: TGTGCCAGCAGCCCTGGGTCCCCCATCTACGAGCAGTACTTC.

The rearrangement links TRBV4-1 to TRBJ2-3; 12 bases are a match to TRBD1. Germline CDR1 and CDR2: MGHRA and YSYEKL. This CDR3 has 15 amino acids. V shed 4 bases, J shed 4 bases, and the junction held 3 bases outside the gene matches. The CDR3 region is CASSRGQGAPDTQYF. The CDR3 DNA is TGCGCCAGCAGCCGGGGACAGGGGGCACCAGATACGCAGTATTTT.

V gene TRBV2 combines with J gene TRBJ1-1; TRBD1 might be the D (5 bases). The CDR3 is made up of 14 amino acids. V was trimmed by 0 bases and J by 4 bases, leaving 9 bases between them. Germline V lookup: CDR1 SNHLY, CDR2 FYNNEI. The CDR3 DNA reads as TGTGCCAGCAGTGAAGCGCTGGGGGGCACTGAAGCTTTCTTT. Protein: CASSEALGGTEAFF.

The chain links TRBV5-1 to TRBJ2-2; TRBD2 agrees at 7 bases. J lost 7 bases, V lost 0 bases, and 3 bases had no gene match. Germline V CDR1 and CDR2: SGHRS, YFSETQ. CDR3 length equals 14 residues. CDR3 sequence reads: CASSLEVAGGELFF. CDR3 bases: TGCGCCAGCAGCTTGGAGGTAGCGGGCGGGGAGCTGTTTTTT.

V gene TRBV11-2 combines with J gene TRBJ2-2, with TRBD1 as a possible D gene (6 bases). The CDR3 totals 15 residues. Germline V gene data show CDR1 as SGHAT and CDR2 as FQNNGV. Deletions cut 0 bases from V and 4 bases from J, with 9 bases between. The CDR3 is CASSLDRGSTGELFF. For the CDR3, the DNA is TGTGCCAGCAGCTTAGATAGGGGGAGCACCGGGGAGCTGTTTTTT.

This clone was seen just once. The V call is TRBV6-6, the J call TRBJ2-7, with a possible D match to TRBD2 (6 bases). Trimming took off 4 bases at V and 5 bases at J, with 21 bases between the two ends. This CDR3 contains 16 residues. Per germline, CDR1 MNHNY and CDR2 SVGAGI (reference sequence). The CDR3 DNA follows: TGTGCCAGCAGTTCCACCGGGAGCCTTCCAGGTCACGAGCAGTACTTC. Translating it yields CASSSTGSLPGHEQYF.

V usage is TRBV5-4 and J usage is TRBJ1-1, with 9 nucleotides matching TRBD1. The CDR3 has 14 amino acids. The germline gives CDR1 SGHNT, CDR2 YYREEE (reference sequence). Trimming removed 5 bases from V and 2 bases from J; junction bases left unmatched: 4. CDR3 region: CASRKDRGNTEAFF. The CDR3 DNA follows: TGTGCCAGCAGAAAGGACAGGGGAAACACTGAAGCTTTCTTT. The complete variable domain, with remaining parts taken from reference TRBV5-4 and TRBJ1-1, reads ETGVTQSPTHLIKTRGQQVTLRCSSQSGHNTVSWYQQALGQGPQFIFQYYREEENGRGNFPPRFSGLQFPNYSSELNVNALELDDSALYLCASRKDRGNTEAFFGQGTRLTVV.

V and J are TRBV10-3 and TRBJ2-3; 9 bases agree with TRBD2. With V trimmed by 10 bases and J by 0 bases, 8 bases remained unmatched. The CDR3 extends over 15 amino acids. Germline CDR1 and CDR2: ENHRY and SYGVKD. The CDR3 nucleotides are TGTGCCACCTCACTAGCGGGTACTAGCACAGATACGCAGTATTTT. This encodes CATSLAGTSTDTQYF.

The V and J genes are TRBV19 and TRBJ2-2; 13 bases map to TRBD2. CDR3 size: 18 residues. The germline V gene has CDR1 LNHDA and CDR2 SQIVND (reference sequence). V was clipped by 5 bases and J by 6 bases; unmatched bases: 12. The DNA for the CDR3 is TGTGCCAGTAGTGCAGGACTAGCGGGAGCCTGGTTGTCCGGGGAGCTGTTTTTT. It codes for CASSAGLAGAWLSGELFF.

The chain couples TRBV7-8 to TRBJ2-3, with a weak D call TRBD2 (6 bases). Germline-derived CDR1 and CDR2 are SGHVS and FQNEAQ. V shed 5 bases and J shed 8 bases, with 14 bases lying between them. This CDR3 is built from 13 residues. CDR3 bases: TGTGCCAGCAGCGCCTTTTTGGAGGGTACGCAGTATTTT. Protein sequence: CASSAFLEGTQYF.

The genes are TRBV7-9 and TRBJ2-5, with 7 bases aligning to TRBD1. CDR3 length equals 12 residues. V dropped 7 bases and J dropped 7; count of bases not matched to a gene: 6. Germline CDR1 is SEHNR and CDR2 is FQNEAQ (reference sequence). The CDR3 coding sequence is TGTGCCAGCATTCGACAGGGTGGGACCCAGTACTTC. Translated: CASIRQGGTQYF.

This chain links TRBV7-2 with TRBJ2-2; no clear D. This CDR3 spans 14 amino acids. The germline CDR1 and CDR2 sequences are SGHTA and FQGNSA. With 4 bases removed from V and 6 bases from J, the gap between germline ends came to 12 bases. Here the CDR3 reads CASSSSHFSGELFF. In nucleotides, the CDR3 is TGTGCCAGCAGCTCTTCCCACTTTTCCGGGGAGCTGTTTTTT. Filled out from reference TRBV7-2 and TRBJ2-2, the complete variable domain reads GAGVSQSPSNKVTEKGKDVELRCDPISGHTALYWYRQSLGQGLEFLIYFQGNSAPDKSGLPSDRFSAERTGGSVSTLTIQRTQQEDSAVYLCASSSSHFSGELFFGEGSRLTVL.

This chain's CDR3 is CASSFQTGGNTEAFF. The CDR3 DNA is TGTGCCAGCAGCTTCCAGACAGGGGGTAACACTGAAGCTTTCTTT. The chain carries TRBV7-2 and TRBJ1-1; 9 bases match TRBD1. Per germline, CDR1 SGHTA and CDR2 FQGNSA. The CDR3 is made up of 15 amino acids. V was pared by 3 bases and J by 2 bases, with 4 bases of the junction left unmatched.

This chain uses TRBV27 with TRBJ2-7, with D maybe TRBD2 (7 bases). V was pared by 5 bases and J by 5 bases, with 19 bases between. The CDR3 extends over 15 amino acids. Germline V gives CDR1 MNHEY, CDR2 SMNVEV (reference sequence). CDR3 loop: CASSPMGGPLHEQYF. Written as DNA, the CDR3 is TGTGCCAGCAGTCCCATGGGGGGGCCCCTCCACGAGCAGTACTTC.

This chain connects TRBV5-8 to TRBJ2-5; 9 nucleotides agree with TRBD2. In germline, CDR1 is SGHTS, CDR2 YDEGEE. V lost 4 bases, J lost 5 bases, and 6 bases stayed unmatched. The CDR3 consists of 14 residues. CDR3 sequence reads: CASSRGLARETQYF. The CDR3 DNA reads TGTGCCAGCAGCAGGGGACTAGCTCGGGAGACCCAGTACTTC.

The V and J genes are TRBV18 and TRBJ1-1; D uncertain. V was cut by 2 bases and J by 0 bases, with 13 bases left in between. The CDR3 has 16 residues. From germline, CDR1 is KGHSH and CDR2 LQKENI. CDR3 amino acids: CASSPNLAVMNTEAFF. CDR3 nucleotides: TGTGCCAGCTCACCAAACTTAGCAGTCATGAACACTGAAGCTTTCTTT.